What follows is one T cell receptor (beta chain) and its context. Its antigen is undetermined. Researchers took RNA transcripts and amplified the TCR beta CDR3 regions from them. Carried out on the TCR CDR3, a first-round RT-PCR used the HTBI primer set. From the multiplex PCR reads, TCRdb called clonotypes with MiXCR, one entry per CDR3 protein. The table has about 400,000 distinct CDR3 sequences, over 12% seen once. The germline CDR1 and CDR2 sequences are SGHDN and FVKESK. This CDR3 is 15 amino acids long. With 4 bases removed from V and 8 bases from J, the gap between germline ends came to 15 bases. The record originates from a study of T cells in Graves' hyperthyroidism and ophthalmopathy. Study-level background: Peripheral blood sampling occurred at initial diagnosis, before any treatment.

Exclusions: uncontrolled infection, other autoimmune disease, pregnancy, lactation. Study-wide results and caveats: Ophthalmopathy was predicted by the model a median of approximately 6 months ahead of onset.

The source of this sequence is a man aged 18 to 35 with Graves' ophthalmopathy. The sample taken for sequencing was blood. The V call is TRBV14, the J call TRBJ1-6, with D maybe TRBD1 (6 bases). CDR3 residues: CASSRHAGAHSPLHF. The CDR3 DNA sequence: TGTGCCAGCAGCCGTCATGCGGGGGCACATTCACCCCTCCACTTT.